This record concerns one T cell receptor (beta chain) sequence. This CDR3 comprises 15 residues. The germline gives CDR1 SGHRS, CDR2 YFSETQ. V shed 4 bases and J 4 bases; nucleotides not matched to a gene: 10. TCRdb reprocessed the 5' RACE reads with MiXCR, giving one entry per CDR3 protein. Of under 550,000 distinct CDR3 sequences in the sample, about 20% were seen once. This sample is part of a study of T-cell memory formation after mild COVID-19. The TCR sequence derives from a young man who had mild COVID-19 (a few samples of this study predate the infection). Cell type and time point are not known. Sequencing used PBMCs or a T cell subset sorted from them (not recorded which). The V and J genes are TRBV5-1 and TRBJ1-1; TRBD1 aligns across 7 bases. As DNA, the CDR3 is TGCGCCAGCAGCCCGTGGACAGGCCGCGGCACTGAAGCTTTCTTT. Translated, it gives CASSPWTGRGTEAFF. The full variable domain, its missing parts supplied by reference TRBV5-1 and TRBJ1-1, is KAGVTQTPRYLIKTRGQQVTLSCSPISGHRSVSWYQQTPGQGLQFLFEYFSETQRNKGNFPGRFSGRQFSNSRSEMNVSTLELGDSALYLCASSPWTGRGTEAFFGQGTRLTVV.